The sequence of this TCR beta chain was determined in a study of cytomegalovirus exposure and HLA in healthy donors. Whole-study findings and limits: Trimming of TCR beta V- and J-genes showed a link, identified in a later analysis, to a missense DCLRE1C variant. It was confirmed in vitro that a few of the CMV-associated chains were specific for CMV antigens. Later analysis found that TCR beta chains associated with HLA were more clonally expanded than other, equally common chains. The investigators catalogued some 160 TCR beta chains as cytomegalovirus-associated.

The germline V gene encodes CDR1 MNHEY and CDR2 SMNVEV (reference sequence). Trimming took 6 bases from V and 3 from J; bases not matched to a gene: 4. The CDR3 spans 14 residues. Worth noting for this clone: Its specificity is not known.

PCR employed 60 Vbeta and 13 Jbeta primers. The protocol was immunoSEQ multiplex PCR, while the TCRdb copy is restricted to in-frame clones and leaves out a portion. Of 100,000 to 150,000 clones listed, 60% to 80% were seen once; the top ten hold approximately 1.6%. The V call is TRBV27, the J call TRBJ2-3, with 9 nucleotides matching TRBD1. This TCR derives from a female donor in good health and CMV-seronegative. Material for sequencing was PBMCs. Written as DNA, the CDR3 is TGTGCCAGCAGATCCGGGACAGGGACAGATACGCAGTATTTT. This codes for CASRSGTGTDTQYF.